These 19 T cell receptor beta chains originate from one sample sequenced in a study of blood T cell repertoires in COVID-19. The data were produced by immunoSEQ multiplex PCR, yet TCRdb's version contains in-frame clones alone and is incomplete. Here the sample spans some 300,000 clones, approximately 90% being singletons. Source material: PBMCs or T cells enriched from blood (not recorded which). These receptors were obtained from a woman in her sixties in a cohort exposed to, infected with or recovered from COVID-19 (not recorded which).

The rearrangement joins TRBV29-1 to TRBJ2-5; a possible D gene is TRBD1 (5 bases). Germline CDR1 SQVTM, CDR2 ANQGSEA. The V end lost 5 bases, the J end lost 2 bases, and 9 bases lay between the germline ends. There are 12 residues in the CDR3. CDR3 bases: TGCAGCGTTCTCCGACAGCAAGAGACCCAGTACTTC. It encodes CSVLRQQETQYF.

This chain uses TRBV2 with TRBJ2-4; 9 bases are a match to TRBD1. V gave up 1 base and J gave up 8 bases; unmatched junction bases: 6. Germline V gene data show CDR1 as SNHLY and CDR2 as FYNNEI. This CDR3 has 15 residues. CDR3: CASSEEGTGLDIQYF. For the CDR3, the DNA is TGTGCCAGCAGTGAAGAAGGGACAGGGCTAGACATTCAGTACTTC.

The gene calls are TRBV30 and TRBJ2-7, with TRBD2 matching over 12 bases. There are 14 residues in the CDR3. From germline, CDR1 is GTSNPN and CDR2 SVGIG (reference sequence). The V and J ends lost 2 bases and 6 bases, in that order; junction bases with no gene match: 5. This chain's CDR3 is CAWSRLAGASEQYF. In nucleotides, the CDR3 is TGTGCCTGGAGTCGACTAGCGGGAGCTAGCGAGCAGTACTTC.

CDR3 sequence reads: CASSFLTSGSYEQYF. CDR3 nucleotide sequence: TGTGCCAGCAGTTTCCTGACTAGCGGCTCCTACGAGCAGTACTTC. The chain recombines TRBV28 with TRBJ2-7; the match to TRBD2 covers 9 bases. V was pared by 3 bases and J by 0 bases, with 3 bases of the junction left unmatched. Germline V gives CDR1 MDHEN, CDR2 SYDVKM. The CDR3 covers 15 residues. Supplemented by reference TRBV28 and TRBJ2-7, the full variable domain reads DVKVTQSSRYLVKRTGEKVFLECVQDMDHENMFWYRQDPGLGLRLIYFSYDVKMKEKGDIPEGYSVSREKKERFSLILESASTNQTSMYLCASSFLTSGSYEQYFGPGTRLTVT.

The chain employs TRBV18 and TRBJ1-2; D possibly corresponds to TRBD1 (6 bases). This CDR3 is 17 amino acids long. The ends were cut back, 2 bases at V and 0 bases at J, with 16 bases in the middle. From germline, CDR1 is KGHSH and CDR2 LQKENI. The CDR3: CASSPIQGGPSNYGYTF. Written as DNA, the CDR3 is TGTGCCAGCTCACCAATACAGGGTGGACCATCTAACTATGGCTACACCTTC.

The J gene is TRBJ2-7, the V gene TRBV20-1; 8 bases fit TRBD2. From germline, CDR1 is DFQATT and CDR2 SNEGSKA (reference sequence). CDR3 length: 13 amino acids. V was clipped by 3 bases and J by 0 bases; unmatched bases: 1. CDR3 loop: CSASSGVSYEQYF. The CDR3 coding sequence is TGCAGTGCTAGTAGCGGGGTCTCCTACGAGCAGTACTTC.

The CDR3 region is CASRRKLGTEVDSPLHF. The CDR3 DNA follows: TGTGCCAGCAGACGGAAACTTGGGACAGAGGTCGATTCACCCCTCCACTTT. The gene calls are TRBV5-5 and TRBJ1-6; 7 positions match TRBD1. Losses at the gene ends were 5 bases for V and 8 bases for J; bases not matched to a gene: 16. The germline CDR1 and CDR2 sequences are SGHKS and YYEKEE (reference sequence). The CDR3 has 17 residues.

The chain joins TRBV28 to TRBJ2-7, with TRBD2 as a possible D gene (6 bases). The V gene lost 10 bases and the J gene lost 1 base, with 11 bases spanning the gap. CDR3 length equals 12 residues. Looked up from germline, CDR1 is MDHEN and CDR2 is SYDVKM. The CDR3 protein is CATGAGSYEQYF. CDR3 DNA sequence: TGTGCCACTGGGGCGGGGTCCTACGAGCAGTACTTC. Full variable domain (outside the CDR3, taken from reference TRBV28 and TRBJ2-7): DVKVTQSSRYLVKRTGEKVFLECVQDMDHENMFWYRQDPGLGLRLIYFSYDVKMKEKGDIPEGYSVSREKKERFSLILESASTNQTSMYLCATGAGSYEQYFGPGTRLTVT.

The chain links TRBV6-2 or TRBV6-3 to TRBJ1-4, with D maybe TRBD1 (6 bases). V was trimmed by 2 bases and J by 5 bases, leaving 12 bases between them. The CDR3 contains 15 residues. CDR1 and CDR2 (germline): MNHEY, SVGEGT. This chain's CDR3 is CASSYRKGVNEKLFF. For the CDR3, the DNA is TGTGCCAGCAGTTACCGGAAGGGGGTAAATGAAAAACTGTTTTTT.

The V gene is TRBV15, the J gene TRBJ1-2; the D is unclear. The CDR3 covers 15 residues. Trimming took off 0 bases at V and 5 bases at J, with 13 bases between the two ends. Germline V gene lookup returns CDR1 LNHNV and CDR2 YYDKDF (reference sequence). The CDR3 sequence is CATSRDFVVTYGYTF. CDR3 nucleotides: TGTGCCACCAGCAGAGATTTTGTAGTTACTTATGGCTACACCTTC.

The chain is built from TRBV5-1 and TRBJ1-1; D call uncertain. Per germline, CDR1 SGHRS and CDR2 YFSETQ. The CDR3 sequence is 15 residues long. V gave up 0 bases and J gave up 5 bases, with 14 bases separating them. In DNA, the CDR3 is TGCGCCAGCAGCTTGGGAGGTGGGTATAGGACTGAAGCTTTCTTT. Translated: CASSLGGGYRTEAFF.

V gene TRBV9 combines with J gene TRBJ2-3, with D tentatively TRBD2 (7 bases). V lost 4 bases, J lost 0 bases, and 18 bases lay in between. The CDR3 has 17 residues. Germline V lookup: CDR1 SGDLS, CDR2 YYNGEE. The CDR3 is CASSPRRGGGSTDTQYF. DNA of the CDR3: TGTGCCAGCAGCCCCCGGCGGGGCGGGGGCAGCACAGATACGCAGTATTTT.

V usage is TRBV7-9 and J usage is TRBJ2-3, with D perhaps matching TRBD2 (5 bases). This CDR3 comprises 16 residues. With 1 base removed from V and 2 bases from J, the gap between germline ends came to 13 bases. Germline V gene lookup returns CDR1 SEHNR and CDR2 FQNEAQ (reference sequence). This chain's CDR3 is CASSLDRRAVTDTQYF. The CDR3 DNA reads TGTGCCAGCAGCTTAGATAGGAGAGCGGTCACAGATACGCAGTATTTT. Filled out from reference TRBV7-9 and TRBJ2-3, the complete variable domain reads DTGVSQNPRHKITKRGQNVTFRCDPISEHNRLYWYRQTLGQGPEFLTYFQNEAQLEKSRLLSDRFSAERPKGSFSTLEIQRTEQGDSAMYLCASSLDRRAVTDTQYFGPGTRLTVL.

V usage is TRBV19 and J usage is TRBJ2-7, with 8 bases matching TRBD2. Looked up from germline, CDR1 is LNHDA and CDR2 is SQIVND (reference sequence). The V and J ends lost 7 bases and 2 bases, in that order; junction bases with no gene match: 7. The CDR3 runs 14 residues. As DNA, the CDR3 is TGTGCCAGTAAACCGGGGGGGAAGGCCTACGAGCAGTACTTC. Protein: CASKPGGKAYEQYF.

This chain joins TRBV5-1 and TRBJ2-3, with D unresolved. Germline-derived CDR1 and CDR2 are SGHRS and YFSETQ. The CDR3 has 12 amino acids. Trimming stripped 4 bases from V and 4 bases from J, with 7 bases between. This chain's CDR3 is CASSVNSDTQYF. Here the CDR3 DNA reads TGCGCCAGCAGCGTCAACTCAGATACGCAGTATTTT.

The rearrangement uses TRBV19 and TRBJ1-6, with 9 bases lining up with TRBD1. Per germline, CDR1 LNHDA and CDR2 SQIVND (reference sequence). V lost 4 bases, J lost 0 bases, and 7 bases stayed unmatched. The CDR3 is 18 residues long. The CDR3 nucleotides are TGTGCCAGTAGTAGGACAGGGGCCAGGAGCTCCTATAATTCACCCCTCCACTTT. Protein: CASSRTGARSSYNSPLHF.

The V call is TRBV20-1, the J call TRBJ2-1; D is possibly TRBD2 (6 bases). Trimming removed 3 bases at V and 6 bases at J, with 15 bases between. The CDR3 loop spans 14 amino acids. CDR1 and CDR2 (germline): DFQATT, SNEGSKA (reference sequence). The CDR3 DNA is TGCAGTGCTAGTTGGGACTCGGGGGTCAATGAGCAGTTCTTC. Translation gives CSASWDSGVNEQFF.

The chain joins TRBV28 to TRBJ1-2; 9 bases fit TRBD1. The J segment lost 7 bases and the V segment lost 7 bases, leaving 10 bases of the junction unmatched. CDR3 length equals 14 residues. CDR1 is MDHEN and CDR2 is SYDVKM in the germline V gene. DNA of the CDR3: TGTGCCAGCACTCGATACCGGGACAGGGTTGGCTACACCTTC. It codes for CASTRYRDRVGYTF.

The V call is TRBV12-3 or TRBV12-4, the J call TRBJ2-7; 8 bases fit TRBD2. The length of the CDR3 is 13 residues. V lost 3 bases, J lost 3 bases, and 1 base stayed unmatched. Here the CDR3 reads CASSFRGGYEQYF. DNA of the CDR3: TGTGCCAGCAGTTTCCGGGGGGGCTACGAGCAGTACTTC.